This T cell receptor (beta chain) was documented in a study of blood T cell repertoires in COVID-19. The germline V gene has CDR1 MGHRA and CDR2 YSYEKL. The CDR3 length is 13 residues. Between the trimmed V and J ends, which lost 0 bases and 12 bases, there was a span of 14 bases. Seattle patients were enrolled during active infection and followed longitudinally. In the original workflow: Reference gene primer amplification gave nucleated cell count estimates. Clones were read by immunoSEQ multiplex PCR, and TCRdb kept only the in-frame ones, dropping some. From that table come the V and J calls and clone size; the DNA was used to work out D and trimming. The sample shows hundreds of thousands of clones, around 90% of them seen only once.

The sequencing sample was made of peripheral blood. This clonotype originated in a woman in her 50s with COVID-19, enrolled during active disease. The V call is TRBV4-1, the J call TRBJ1-2, with D uncertain. The CDR3 nucleotides are TGCGCCAGCAGCCAAGACGAACTGCGCCAAAACACCTTC. It codes for CASSQDELRQNTF.